Detailed here is one T cell receptor (beta chain). The repertoire was sequenced with immunoSEQ multiplex PCR; TCRdb's copy has only in-frame clones and lacks some. The repertoire has roughly 60,000 clones, approximately 88% of them found once; the top ten carry around 9.6%. The sample is drawn from a study of blood T cell repertoires in COVID-19. Study summary: Donors in the United States, Italy and Spain gave samples during acute or convalescent COVID-19.

Seattle's enrolled individuals joined amid active infection and were then monitored longitudinally. The CDR3 length is 14 residues. V was pared by 3 bases and J by 5 bases, with 14 bases between. Germline CDR1 reads SGDLS; CDR2 reads YYNGEE. The chain couples TRBV9 to TRBJ2-5, with D perhaps matching TRBD1 (5 bases). The receptor's source is a man aged 30-40 years with COVID-19, enrolled during active disease. Material: peripheral blood. CDR3 nucleotides: TGTGCCAGCAGCGAAGGGCAGGGTGAGGAGACCCAGTACTTC. Its protein is CASSEGQGEETQYF.